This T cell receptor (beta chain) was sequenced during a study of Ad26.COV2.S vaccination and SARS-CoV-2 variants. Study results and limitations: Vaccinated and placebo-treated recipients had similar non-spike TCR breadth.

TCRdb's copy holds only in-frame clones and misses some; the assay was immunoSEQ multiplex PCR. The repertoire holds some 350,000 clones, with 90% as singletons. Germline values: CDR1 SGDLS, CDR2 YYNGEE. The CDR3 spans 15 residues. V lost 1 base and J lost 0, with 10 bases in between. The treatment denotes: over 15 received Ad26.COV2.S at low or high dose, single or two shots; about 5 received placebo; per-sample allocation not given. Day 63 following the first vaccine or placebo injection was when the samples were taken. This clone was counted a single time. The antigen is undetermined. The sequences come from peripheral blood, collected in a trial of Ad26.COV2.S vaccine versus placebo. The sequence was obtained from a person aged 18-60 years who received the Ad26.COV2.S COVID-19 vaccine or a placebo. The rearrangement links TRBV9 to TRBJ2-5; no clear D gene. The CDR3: CASSVNPLYQETQYF. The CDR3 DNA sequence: TGTGCCAGCAGCGTAAATCCTTTGTACCAAGAGACCCAGTACTTC. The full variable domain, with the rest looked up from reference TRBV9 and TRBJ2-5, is DSGVTQTPKHLITATGQRVTLRCSPRSGDLSVYWYQQSLDQGLQFLIQYYNGEERAKGNILERFSAQQFPDLHSELNLSSLELGDSALYFCASSVNPLYQETQYFGPGTRLLVL.